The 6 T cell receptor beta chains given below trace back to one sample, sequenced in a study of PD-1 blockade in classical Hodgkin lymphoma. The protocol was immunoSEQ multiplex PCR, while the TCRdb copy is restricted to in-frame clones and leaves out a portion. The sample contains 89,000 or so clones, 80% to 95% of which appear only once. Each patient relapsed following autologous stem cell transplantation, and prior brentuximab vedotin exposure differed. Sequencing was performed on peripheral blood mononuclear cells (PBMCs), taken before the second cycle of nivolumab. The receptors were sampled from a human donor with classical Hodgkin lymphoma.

The CDR3 region is CASSAQGRNNEKLFF. As DNA, the CDR3 is TGTGCCAGCAGTGCACAGGGTCGTAATAATGAAAAACTGTTTTTT. The genes are TRBV28 and TRBJ1-4; D is possibly TRBD1 (6 bases). Germline CDR1 MDHEN, CDR2 SYDVKM. V dropped 5 bases and J dropped 4 bases, with 14 bases sitting between them. This CDR3 spans 15 amino acids.

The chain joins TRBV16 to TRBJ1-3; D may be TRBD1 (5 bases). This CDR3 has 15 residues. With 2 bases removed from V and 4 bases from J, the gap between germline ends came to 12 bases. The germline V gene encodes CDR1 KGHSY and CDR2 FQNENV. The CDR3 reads CASSQGRVEGNTIYF. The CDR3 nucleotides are TGTGCCAGCAGCCAAGGCAGGGTGGAAGGAAACACCATATATTTT.

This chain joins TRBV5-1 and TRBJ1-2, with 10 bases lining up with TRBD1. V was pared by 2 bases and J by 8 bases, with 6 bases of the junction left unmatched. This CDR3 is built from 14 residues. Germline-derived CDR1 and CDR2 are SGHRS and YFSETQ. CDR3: CASSLGQGELGYTF. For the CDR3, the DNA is TGCGCCAGCAGCTTAGGACAGGGGGAACTAGGCTACACCTTC.

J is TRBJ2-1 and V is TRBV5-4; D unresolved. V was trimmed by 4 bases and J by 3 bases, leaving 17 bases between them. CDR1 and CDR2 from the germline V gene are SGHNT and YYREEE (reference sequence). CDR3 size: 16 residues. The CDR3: CASSPEAAGSYNEQFF. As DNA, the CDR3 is TGTGCCAGCAGCCCCGAGGCGGCAGGCAGCTACAATGAGCAGTTCTTC.

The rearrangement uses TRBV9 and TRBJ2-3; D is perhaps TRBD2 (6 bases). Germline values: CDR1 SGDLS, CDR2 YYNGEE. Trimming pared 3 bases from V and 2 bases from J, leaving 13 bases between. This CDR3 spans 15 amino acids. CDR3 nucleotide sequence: TGTGCCAGCAGCGCGGCTAGCGCCTTCACAGATACGCAGTATTTT. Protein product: CASSAASAFTDTQYF.

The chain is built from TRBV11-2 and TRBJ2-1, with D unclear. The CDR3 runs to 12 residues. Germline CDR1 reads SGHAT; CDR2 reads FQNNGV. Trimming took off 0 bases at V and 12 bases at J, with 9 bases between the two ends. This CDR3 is CASSLDSASQFF. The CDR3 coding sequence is TGTGCCAGCAGCTTAGATTCTGCCTCGCAGTTCTTC.